This T cell receptor beta chain was recovered during a study of post-analysis software for immune sequencing data. Looking at the study overall: Several disease courses (relapsing-remitting, secondary progressive and progressive-relapsing) of multiple sclerosis were included. Points from the study as a whole: Patients had higher frequencies than controls of five or six TRBV segments, including TRBV5-6, TRBV5-1 and TRBV20-1. There was significantly lower normalized Chao1 diversity in multiple sclerosis patients than in controls. Strong co-clustering by F measure was evident for samples that had been prepared in the same batch.

TCR beta libraries were prepared from cDNA with unique molecular identifiers. TCRdb re-called the PCR reads through MiXCR, storing one row per CDR3 protein. The table lists a few hundred thousand distinct CDR3 sequences, 35% to 45% of them singletons. A note on this clonotype: Its antigen is currently unknown.

V lost 0 bases and J 7 bases, leaving 12 bases between the germline ends. This CDR3 contains 15 residues. CDR1 LGHNA and CDR2 YSLEER come from the germline V gene. Sequenced: blood. This sequence joins TRBV4-3 and TRBJ2-2; no reliable D call. This TCR was sampled from a girl between 2 and 10 years old with multiple sclerosis. CDR3 sequence reads: CASSQDYGLDGELFF. CDR3 coding DNA: TGCGCCAGCAGCCAAGATTACGGGCTAGACGGGGAGCTGTTTTTT.